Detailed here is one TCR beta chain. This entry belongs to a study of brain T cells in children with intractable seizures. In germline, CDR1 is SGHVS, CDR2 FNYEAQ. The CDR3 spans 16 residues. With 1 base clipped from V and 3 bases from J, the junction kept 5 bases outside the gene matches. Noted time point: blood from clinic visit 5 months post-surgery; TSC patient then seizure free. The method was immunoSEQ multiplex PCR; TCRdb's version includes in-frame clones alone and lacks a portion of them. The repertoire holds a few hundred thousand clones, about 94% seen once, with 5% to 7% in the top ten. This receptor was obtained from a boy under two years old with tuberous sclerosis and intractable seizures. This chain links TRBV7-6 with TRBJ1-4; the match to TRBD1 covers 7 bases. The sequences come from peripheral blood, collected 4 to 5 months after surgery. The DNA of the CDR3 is TGTGCCAGCAGCTTAGAGACAGGGCGACCTAATGAAAAACTGTTTTTT. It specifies CASSLETGRPNEKLFF.